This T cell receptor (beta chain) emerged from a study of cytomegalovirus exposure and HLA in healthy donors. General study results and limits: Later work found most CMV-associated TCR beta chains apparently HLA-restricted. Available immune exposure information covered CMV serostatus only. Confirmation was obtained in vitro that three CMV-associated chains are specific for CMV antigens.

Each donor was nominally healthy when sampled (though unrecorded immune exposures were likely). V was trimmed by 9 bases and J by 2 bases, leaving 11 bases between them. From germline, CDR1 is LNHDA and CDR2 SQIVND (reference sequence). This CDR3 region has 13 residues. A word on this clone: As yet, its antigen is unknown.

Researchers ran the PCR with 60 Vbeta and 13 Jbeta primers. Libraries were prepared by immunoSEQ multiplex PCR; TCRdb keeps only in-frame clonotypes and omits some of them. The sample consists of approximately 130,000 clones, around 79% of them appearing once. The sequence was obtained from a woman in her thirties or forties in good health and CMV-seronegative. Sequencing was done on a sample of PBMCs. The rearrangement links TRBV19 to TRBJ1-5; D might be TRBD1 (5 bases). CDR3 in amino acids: CASQTVGNQPQHF. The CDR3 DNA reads TGTGCCAGCCAGACAGTAGGCAATCAGCCCCAGCATTTT.